This TCR beta chain is from a study of graft-versus-host responses after intestinal transplantation. Study at large: Recipients received multivisceral, liver-intestinal, or isolated intestinal transplants.

This clone was detected only a few times. The antigen is unknown. V lost 5 bases to trimming and J lost 5 bases; unmatched junction nucleotides: 6. The CDR3 extends over 14 amino acids. Looked up from germline, CDR1 is LGHNA and CDR2 is YSLEER. Profiling relied on immunoSEQ multiplex PCR, and the TCRdb table lists in-frame clones only, not all of them. This sample has some 120,000 clones, with just over 90% found just once. Study-level results: Early HvG declines after transplant were associated with peak circulating GvH clone levels. Some GvH clones appeared in ileal mucosa or blood before recipient bone marrow.

The clonotype comes from a human donor who received an intestinal transplant. This material consisted of unstimulated CD4+ T cells sorted from spleen or lymph node cells, taken before intestinal transplant. This rearrangement joins TRBV4-3 to TRBJ2-5; 9 nucleotides align to TRBD1. CDR3: CASSYRTGEETQYF. The CDR3 coding sequence is TGCGCCAGCAGCTATCGGACAGGGGAGGAGACCCAGTACTTC.